The 23 T cell receptor beta chains below were found in one sample sequenced in a study of T cells in localized non-small cell lung cancer. TCRdb keeps only in-frame clones here, not all; method: immunoSEQ multiplex PCR. In the table there are 20,000 to 30,000 clones, roughly 90% of which are singletons. Source: PBMCs, taken before any cancer treatment. The receptors stem from a man aged 35 to 69 with stage II lung adenocarcinoma.

This chain joins TRBV28 and TRBJ2-7; D might be TRBD2 (7 bases). This CDR3 has 14 amino acids. V lost 7 bases and J 2 bases, leaving 15 bases between the germline ends. Germline values: CDR1 MDHEN, CDR2 SYDVKM. The CDR3 reads CASTMRGPPYEQYF. CDR3 nucleotides: TGTGCCAGCACCATGCGGGGGCCCCCCTACGAGCAGTACTTC.

The rearrangement joins TRBV9 to TRBJ2-1; no reliable D call. The CDR3 consists of 14 residues. Per the germline V gene, CDR1 is SGDLS and CDR2 is YYNGEE. V shed 4 bases and J shed 6 bases, with 14 bases lying between them. The CDR3: CASSLTIGGNEQFF. The CDR3 region has the DNA TGTGCCAGCAGCCTCACGATAGGCGGCAATGAGCAGTTCTTC.

In DNA form, the CDR3 reads TGTGCCAGCAGCTTAGGGTTGGGGAACACCCTCCACTTT. The encoded protein is CASSLGLGNTLHF. The rearrangement uses TRBV7-9 and TRBJ1-6; D gene ambiguous. The V end lost 1 base, the J end lost 14 bases, and 12 bases lay between the germline ends. CDR3 length equals 13 residues. The germline CDR1 and CDR2 sequences are SEHNR and FQNEAQ (reference sequence).

This chain links TRBV18 with TRBJ1-2, with TRBD1 matching 12 bases. The junction had 4 bases not matched to a gene; V was cut back by 6 bases and J by 5 bases. Germline loops: CDR1 KGHSH, CDR2 LQKENI. This CDR3 spans 14 amino acids. CDR3 nucleotide sequence: TGTGCCAGCTCGCCGGGACAGGGGGCTTATGGCTACACCTTC. Its translation: CASSPGQGAYGYTF. Using reference TRBV18 and TRBJ1-2 for the parts outside the CDR3, the full variable domain is NAGVMQNPRHLVRRRGQEARLRCSPMKGHSHVYWYRQLPEEGLKFMVYLQKENIIDESGMPKERFSAEFPKEGPSILRIQQVVRGDSAAYFCASSPGQGAYGYTFGSGTRLTVV.

The chain joins TRBV27 to TRBJ2-6, with D unclear. The V and J ends lost 2 bases and 2 bases respectively, with 7 bases between them. Germline CDR1 is MNHEY and CDR2 is SMNVEV (reference sequence). The CDR3 extends over 15 amino acids. CDR3 loop: CASSLDPTGANVLTF. In DNA, the CDR3 is TGTGCCAGCAGTTTAGACCCGACTGGGGCCAACGTCCTGACTTTC.

The chain carries TRBV5-1 and TRBJ2-2, with D possibly TRBD1 on 6 matching bases. V lost 7 bases and J lost 5, with 18 bases in between. This CDR3 is 15 amino acids long. CDR1 and CDR2 (germline): SGHRS, YFSETQ. CDR3: CASRFGQGSTGELFF. DNA of the CDR3: TGCGCCAGCCGGTTTGGGCAGGGGAGTACCGGGGAGCTGTTTTTT. Based on the CDR3 plus reference TRBV5-1 and TRBJ2-2, the full variable domain is KAGVTQTPRYLIKTRGQQVTLSCSPISGHRSVSWYQQTPGQGLQFLFEYFSETQRNKGNFPGRFSGRQFSNSRSEMNVSTLELGDSALYLCASRFGQGSTGELFFGEGSRLTVL.

This clone was seen more than once but under ten times. The chain is built from TRBV14 and TRBJ2-7; 9 bases fit TRBD1. Germline V gene data show CDR1 as SGHDN and CDR2 as FVKESK. The ends lost 5 bases at V and 3 bases at J; junction bases unmatched: 5. The CDR3 runs 14 residues. DNA for the CDR3: TGTGCCAGCAGCTACGGGACAGGGATCTACGAGCAGTACTTC. Protein: CASSYGTGIYEQYF.

The chain carries TRBV30 and TRBJ2-2; D uncertain. V was pared by 5 bases and J by 5 bases, with 18 bases between. Germline CDR1 GTSNPN, CDR2 SVGIG (reference sequence). This CDR3 spans 15 amino acids. Here the CDR3 DNA reads TGTGCCTGGCGTAGTCAAGCGAGTTTAACCGGGGAGCTGTTTTTT. It encodes CAWRSQASLTGELFF.

This chain joins TRBV5-5 and TRBJ1-6, with 10 positions matching TRBD1. CDR1 SGHKS and CDR2 YYEKEE come from the germline V gene (reference sequence). Losses at the gene ends were 9 bases for V and 6 bases for J; bases not matched to a gene: 3. This CDR3 is built from 13 residues. CDR3 loop: CATGTGVNSPLHF. DNA for the CDR3: TGTGCCACCGGGACAGGGGTTAATTCACCCCTCCACTTT.

This chain connects TRBV19 to TRBJ2-2; D uncertain. V was cut by 5 bases and J by 0 bases, with 10 bases left in between. Germline assignment: CDR1 LNHDA and CDR2 SQIVND (reference sequence). CDR3 length equals 15 residues. CDR3 DNA sequence: TGTGCCAGTAGTTTTGGGGTTACGAACACCGGGGAGCTGTTTTTT. Its protein product is CASSFGVTNTGELFF. Full variable domain (outside the CDR3, taken from reference TRBV19 and TRBJ2-2): DGGITQSPKYLFRKEGQNVTLSCEQNLNHDAMYWYRQDPGQGLRLIYYSQIVNDFQKGDIAEGYSVSREKKESFPLTVTSAQKNPTAFYLCASSFGVTNTGELFFGEGSRLTVL.

CDR3 sequence reads: CASSPNQGFNTEAFF. In nucleotides, the CDR3 is TGCGCCAGCAGCCCAAACCAGGGATTTAACACTGAAGCTTTCTTT. The rearrangement joins TRBV4-1 to TRBJ1-1, with TRBD1 as a possible D gene (5 bases). The CDR3 is made up of 15 amino acids. CDR1 and CDR2 from the germline V gene are MGHRA and YSYEKL. The V gene lost 4 bases and the J gene lost 2 bases, with 14 bases spanning the gap.

This clone is a singleton in its sample. The chain carries TRBV6-6 and TRBJ2-5; the D call may be TRBD1 or TRBD2 (5 bases each). Germline V CDR1 and CDR2: MNHNY, SVGAGI (reference sequence). The CDR3 loop spans 12 amino acids. The V and J ends lost 6 bases and 1 base respectively, with 6 bases between them. CDR3 amino acids: CASRGTQETQYF. CDR3 DNA: TGTGCCAGCAGGGGGACCCAAGAGACCCAGTACTTC.

The chain carries TRBV28 and TRBJ1-5; 9 bases line up with TRBD1. This CDR3 contains 15 residues. V lost 5 bases, J lost 5 bases, and 7 bases stayed unmatched. Germline CDR1 MDHEN, CDR2 SYDVKM. CDR3 region: CASSPGQGPDQPQHF. CDR3 in DNA: TGTGCCAGCAGTCCCGGACAGGGGCCAGATCAGCCCCAGCATTTT.

The chain uses TRBV18 and TRBJ2-5, with D perhaps given as TRBD1 or TRBD2 (6 bases each). CDR1 and CDR2 from the germline V gene are KGHSH and LQKENI. V lost 2 bases and J 5 bases, leaving 9 bases between the germline ends. The CDR3 consists of 13 residues. The CDR3 coding sequence is TGTGCCAGCTCACCAGGGGGGCAGGAGACCCAGTACTTC. Its translation: CASSPGGQETQYF. The full variable domain, rest sourced from reference TRBV18 and TRBJ2-5, is NAGVMQNPRHLVRRRGQEARLRCSPMKGHSHVYWYRQLPEEGLKFMVYLQKENIIDESGMPKERFSAEFPKEGPSILRIQQVVRGDSAAYFCASSPGGQETQYFGPGTRLLVL.

The rearrangement joins TRBV19 to TRBJ2-2, with no clear D. Germline V gene data show CDR1 as LNHDA and CDR2 as SQIVND (reference sequence). The length of the CDR3 is 15 residues. The germline V and J ends were trimmed by 3 bases and 2 bases, with 10 bases remaining between them. The CDR3 DNA follows: TGTGCCAGTAGTATGCGGCACAGCAACACCGGGGAGCTGTTTTTT. Its protein product is CASSMRHSNTGELFF. Variable domain in full (rest from reference TRBV19 and TRBJ2-2): DGGITQSPKYLFRKEGQNVTLSCEQNLNHDAMYWYRQDPGQGLRLIYYSQIVNDFQKGDIAEGYSVSREKKESFPLTVTSAQKNPTAFYLCASSMRHSNTGELFFGEGSRLTVL.

The V call is TRBV30, the J call TRBJ2-7, with 7 bases aligning to TRBD1. Per the germline V gene, CDR1 is GTSNPN and CDR2 is SVGIG (reference sequence). The V and J ends lost 3 bases and 3 bases, in that order; junction bases with no gene match: 14. CDR3 length: 16 residues. CDR3 nucleotides: TGTGCCTGGAGCCCGCAACGAATTGGGGACAGCTACGAGCAGTACTTC. It translates to CAWSPQRIGDSYEQYF.

V gene TRBV21-1 combines with J gene TRBJ1-2; the DNA was not used to check the table's D call, TRBD1. TRBV21-1 has pseudogene status. This CDR3 has 16 amino acids. The CDR3 sequence is CASSKGVGGDGYGYTF. CDR3 bases: TGTGCCAGCAGCAAAGGTGTAGGGGGAGACGGCTATGGCTACACCTTC.

V usage is TRBV30 and J usage is TRBJ1-1; D remains unclear. The germline V gene encodes CDR1 GTSNPN and CDR2 SVGIG (reference sequence). There are 13 residues in the CDR3. The V end lost 7 bases, the J end lost 2 bases, and 14 bases lay between the germline ends. The CDR3 is CAFRYSQNTEAFF. CDR3 DNA sequence: TGTGCCTTCCGGTACTCCCAAAACACTGAAGCTTTCTTT.

The CDR3 nucleotides are TGTGCCTGGAGGACAGGGTCCACCGGGGAGCTGTTTTTT. This sequence encodes CAWRTGSTGELFF. The rearrangement uses TRBV30 and TRBJ2-2, with TRBD1 matching over 7 bases. V dropped 3 bases and J dropped 4; count of bases not matched to a gene: 2. This CDR3 is 13 amino acids long. Germline assignment: CDR1 GTSNPN and CDR2 SVGIG (reference sequence).

J is TRBJ1-5 and V is TRBV6-1; the D gene is possibly TRBD1 (6 bases). Per the germline V gene, CDR1 is MNHNS and CDR2 is SASEGT. This CDR3 has 12 residues. The V end lost 4 bases, the J end lost 9 bases, and 10 bases lay between the germline ends. CDR3 DNA sequence: TGTGCCAGCAGTGGGGAGGGGGGGCCCCAGCATTTT. Translating it yields CASSGEGGPQHF.

CDR3 residues: CASSGGDGSPLHF. In nucleotides, the CDR3 is TGTGCCAGCAGCGGAGGGGACGGTTCACCCCTCCACTTT. The V call is TRBV9, the J call TRBJ1-6, with a possible D match to TRBD1 (5 bases). The CDR3 is 13 residues long. V dropped 3 bases and J dropped 9 bases, with 10 bases sitting between them. Germline V gene lookup returns CDR1 SGDLS and CDR2 YYNGEE.

This rearrangement joins TRBV5-1 to TRBJ1-1; a possible D gene is TRBD1 (5 bases). CDR1 is SGHRS and CDR2 is YFSETQ in the germline V gene. The CDR3 consists of 13 residues. V lost 7 bases to trimming and J lost 5 bases, with 15 bases between them. The CDR3 DNA sequence: TGCGCCAGCTCCCGAGGGGAATGGACTGAAGCTTTCTTT. It encodes CASSRGEWTEAFF.

Here the CDR3 reads CASSITGSRAPKETQYF. The CDR3, as DNA: TGTGCCAGTAGTATAACAGGGTCAAGGGCCCCGAAAGAGACCCAGTACTTC. V usage is TRBV19 and J usage is TRBJ2-5, with D perhaps matching TRBD1 (6 bases). In germline, CDR1 is LNHDA, CDR2 SQIVND (reference sequence). The V and J ends lost 2 bases and 3 bases respectively, with 19 bases between them. The CDR3 has 17 residues.